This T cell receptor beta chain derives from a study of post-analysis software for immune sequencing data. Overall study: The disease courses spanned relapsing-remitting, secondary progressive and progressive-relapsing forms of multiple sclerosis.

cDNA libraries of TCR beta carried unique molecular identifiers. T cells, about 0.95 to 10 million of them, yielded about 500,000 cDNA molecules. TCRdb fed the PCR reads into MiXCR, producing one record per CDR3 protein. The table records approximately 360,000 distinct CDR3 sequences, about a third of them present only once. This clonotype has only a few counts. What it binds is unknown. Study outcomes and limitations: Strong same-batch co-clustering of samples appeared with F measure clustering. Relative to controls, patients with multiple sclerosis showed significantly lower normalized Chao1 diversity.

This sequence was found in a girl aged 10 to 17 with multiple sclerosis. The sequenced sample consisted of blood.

CDR3 loop: CASSTNSGTDTQYF. The CDR3 region has the DNA TGTGCCAGCAGTACAAACAGCGGAACAGATACGCAGTATTTT. The V and J genes are TRBV6-2 or TRBV6-3 and TRBJ2-3, with D possibly being TRBD2 (5 bases). Germline V gene sequence: CDR1 MNHEY, CDR2 SVGEGT. Trimming pared 5 bases from V and 3 bases from J, leaving 12 bases between. The CDR3 extends over 14 amino acids.